This T cell receptor beta chain was recorded in a study of vaccination and CD4 T cells after COVID-19. As for the study in general: A vaccine, either BNT162b2 or mRNA-1273, was given to participants in two doses. The cells in question were stimulated using overlapping spike peptides derived from SARS-CoV-2, HCoV-NL63, HCoV-OC43 and HCoV-229E.

Documented treatment: roughly 10-day PBMC culture with coronavirus spike peptide pools or control peptides (ViraFEST assay). CD4+ T-cell collection from the unexposed donor predated the COVID-19 pandemic (2011-2018). Sequence data for DNA of cultured CD4+ T cells were generated by the Oncomine TCR Beta short-read assay. It was cultured CD4+ T cells from which genomic DNA was extracted. MiXCR, applied by TCRdb to the PCR reads, yields one record per CDR3 protein. Of over 9,000 distinct CDR3 sequences listed, under 45% were seen once; the top ten hold about 15%. With regard to this clonotype: Its cognate antigen is unknown.

Germline V gene sequence: CDR1 SGHKS, CDR2 YYEKEE (reference sequence). There are 16 residues in the CDR3. V gave up 4 bases and J gave up 4 bases; unmatched junction bases: 12. Input material: CD4+ T cells from blood, cultured in vitro. The receptor's source is a human donor in good health. The chain joins TRBV5-5 to TRBJ1-2; 8 bases are a match to TRBD1. Here the CDR3 DNA reads TGTGCCAGCAGCCCTCATCCACAGGGGGTACGCTATGGCTACACCTTC. It codes for CASSPHPQGVRYGYTF.